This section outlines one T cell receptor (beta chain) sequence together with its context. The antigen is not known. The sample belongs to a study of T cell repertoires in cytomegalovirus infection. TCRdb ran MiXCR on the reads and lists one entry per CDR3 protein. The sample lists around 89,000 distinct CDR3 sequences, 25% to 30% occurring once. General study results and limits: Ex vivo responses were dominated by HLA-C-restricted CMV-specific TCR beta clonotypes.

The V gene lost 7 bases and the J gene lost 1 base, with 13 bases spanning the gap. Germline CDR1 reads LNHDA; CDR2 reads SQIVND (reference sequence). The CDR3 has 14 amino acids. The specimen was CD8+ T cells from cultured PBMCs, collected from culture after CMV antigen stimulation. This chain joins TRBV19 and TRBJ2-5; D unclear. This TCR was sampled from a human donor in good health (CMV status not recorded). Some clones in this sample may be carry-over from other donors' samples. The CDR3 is CASNTEPRQETQYF. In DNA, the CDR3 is TGTGCCAGTAACACGGAACCACGCCAAGAGACCCAGTACTTC.